This TCR beta chain was obtained from a study of T-cell memory formation after mild COVID-19. Study-wide context: The study found TCR clusters largely donor specific.

V lost 3 bases and J 6 bases, leaving 15 bases between the germline ends. Germline CDR1 reads MGHRA; CDR2 reads YSYEKL. CDR3 length: 15 residues. TCRdb reprocessed the 5' RACE reads via MiXCR and lists one record per CDR3 protein. The table includes 350,000 to 500,000 distinct CDR3 sequences, under 25% detected once. The J gene is TRBJ1-5, the V gene TRBV4-1, with D possibly being TRBD1 (6 bases). This clonotype originated in an adult woman who had mild COVID-19 (a few samples of this study predate the infection). Cell type and time point are not known. Sequencing was done on a sample of PBMCs or a T cell subset sorted from them (not recorded which). In DNA form, the CDR3 reads TGCGCCAGCAGCCAGGATAGAACAGGGTTTCAGCCCCAGCATTTT. This gives the protein CASSQDRTGFQPQHF.